These T cell receptor beta chains were read from a single sample in a study of blood T cell repertoires in COVID-19. Assay: immunoSEQ multiplex PCR; the TCRdb copy retains only in-frame clones and omits some. The sample holds some 230,000 clones, roughly 83% seen once. The sample consisted of peripheral blood. The receptors shown here come from a woman in her forties or fifties with acute or convalescent COVID-19. The conserved cysteine and the conserved F or W are not part of the CDR3 here. The order of the fields is J gene, CDR3 length, V gene, CDR3 protein.

>TRBJ2-5|15|TRBV20-1
SASGTSGRAMQETQY
>TRBJ2-2|11|TRBV7-9
ASSQGAAGELF
>TRBJ2-7|15|TRBV5-1
ASSLGLVRDGDYEQY
>TRBJ2-7|12|TRBV19
ASSSFFYSYEQY
>TRBJ1-2|11|TRBV5-6
ASSPDTRKGYT
>TRBJ1-2|11|TRBV27
ASKGEEDYGYT
>TRBJ1-1|12|TRBV6-5
ASSYLRQTTEAF
>TRBJ1-2|14|TRBV7-2
ASTRRVMDRGPGYT
>TRBJ1-1|13|TRBV15
ATSSRRSGNTEAF
>TRBJ1-2|12|TRBV19
ASSIRAGLGGYT
>TRBJ1-2|13|TRBV28
ASSLSGGYRMGYT
>TRBJ1-2|13|TRBV4-2
ASSQWLGGQNGYT
>TRBJ1-2|12|TRBV19
ASSIAAGRYGYT
>TRBJ1-3|14|TRBV2
ASSYGVSYSGNTIY
>TRBJ1-4|11|TRBV11-2
ASSLVWPEKLF
>TRBJ2-2|17|TRBV3-1/TRBV3-2
ASSQDSGSSSGSLGELF
>TRBJ1-6|10|TRBV19
ASSGQNSPLH
>TRBJ2-4|13|TRBV5-4
ASSLAGGGENIQY